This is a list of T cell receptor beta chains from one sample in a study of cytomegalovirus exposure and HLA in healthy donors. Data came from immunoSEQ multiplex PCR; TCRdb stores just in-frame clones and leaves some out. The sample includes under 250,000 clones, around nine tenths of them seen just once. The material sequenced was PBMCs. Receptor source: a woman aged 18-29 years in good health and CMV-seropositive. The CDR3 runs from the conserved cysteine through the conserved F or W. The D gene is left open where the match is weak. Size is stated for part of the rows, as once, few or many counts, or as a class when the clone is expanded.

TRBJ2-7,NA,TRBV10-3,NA,TGTGCCATCAGTGAAAGGCAGGGCGCCTACGAGCAGTACTTC,CAISERQGAYEQYF
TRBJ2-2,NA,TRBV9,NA,TGTGCCAGCAGCGTACAAGTAACTCCCGGGGAGCTGTTTTTT,CASSVQVTPGELFF
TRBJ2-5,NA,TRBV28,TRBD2,TGTGCCAGCAGTTTATTTTTAGCTCGGATCGTCGAGCGGGAGGATCAAGAGACCCAGTACTTC,CASSLFLARIVEREDQETQYF
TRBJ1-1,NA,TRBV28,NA,TGTGCCAGCCAGGGAAGGGGGTGGGCCACTGAAGCTTTCTTT,CASQGRGWATEAFF
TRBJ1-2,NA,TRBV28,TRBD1,TGTGCCAGCAGTTTGGGAAACAGGGGCTATGGCTACACCTTC,CASSLGNRGYGYTF
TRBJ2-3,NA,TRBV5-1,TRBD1,TGCGCCAGCAGCTTGGCGGACAGGGGCACAGATACGCAGTATTTT,CASSLADRGTDTQYF
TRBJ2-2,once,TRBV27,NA,TGTGCCAGCAGGCAGTACACCGGGGAGCTGTTTTTT,CASRQYTGELFF
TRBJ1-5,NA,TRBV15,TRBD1,TGTGCCACCAGCAGACCCGAGTCAATTCCACAGGGGAGTGTTGTTAATCAGCCCCAGCATTTT,CATSRPESIPQGSVVNQPQHF
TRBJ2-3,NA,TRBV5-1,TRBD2,TGCGCCAGCAGTTCACTAGCGGGAGGGACTAGCACAGATACGCAGTATTTT,CASSSLAGGTSTDTQYF
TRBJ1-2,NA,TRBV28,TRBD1,TGTGCCACCGGAGGGGGCTCCTATGGCTACACCTTC,CATGGGSYGYTF
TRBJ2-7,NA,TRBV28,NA,TGTGCCAGCAGCTCGCGCAGCGTTCACGAGCAGTACTTC,CASSSRSVHEQYF
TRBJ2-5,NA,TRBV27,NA,TGTGCCAGCAGTCTTTACAGGGAGGGGCTGACCCAGTACTTC,CASSLYREGLTQYF
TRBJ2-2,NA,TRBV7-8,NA,TGTGCCAGCTTCCCCCACAGGGGAGGCACCGGGGAGCTGTTTTTT,CASFPHRGGTGELFF
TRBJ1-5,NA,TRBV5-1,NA,TGCGCCAGCAGCTTGCTTGGACACAGCAATCAGCCCCAGCATTTT,CASSLLGHSNQPQHF
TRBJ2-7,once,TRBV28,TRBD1,TGTGCCAGCACCCGGACAGGGGGGTCCTACGAGCAGTACTTC,CASTRTGGSYEQYF
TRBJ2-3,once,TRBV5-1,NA,TGCGCCAGCAGCTTGGATCTCCAGACAGATACGCAGTATTTT,CASSLDLQTDTQYF
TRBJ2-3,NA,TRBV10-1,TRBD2,TGCGCCAGCAGTGAGTCCTACGGGAGGGCCACAGATACGCAGTATTTT,CASSESYGRATDTQYF
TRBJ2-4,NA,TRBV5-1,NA,TGCGCCAGCAGCTTTCGAAGAGGCAGCGGCGATGGGCAGTACTTC,CASSFRRGSGDGQYF
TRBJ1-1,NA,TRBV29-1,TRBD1,TGCAGCGTACAAACAGGGGGCCTTTATGAAGCTTTCTTT,CSVQTGGLYEAFF
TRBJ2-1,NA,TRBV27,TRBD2,TGTGCCAGCAGTTTGGAGACTAGCGGGGCGGCCTACAATGAGCAGTTCTTC,CASSLETSGAAYNEQFF
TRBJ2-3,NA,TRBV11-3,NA,TGTGCCAGCAGCTTCCTATACGGGACTGGTACAGATACGCAGTATTTT,CASSFLYGTGTDTQYF
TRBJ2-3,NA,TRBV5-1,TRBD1,TGCGCCAGCAGCGTGCCCCGGTCCTCTCCCACAGGGGCCACAGATACGCAGTATTTT,CASSVPRSSPTGATDTQYF
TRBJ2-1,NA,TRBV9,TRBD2,TGTGCCAGCAGCGGCGGATGGGGTACTAGCGGGACGCGGAATGAGCAGTTCTTC,CASSGGWGTSGTRNEQFF
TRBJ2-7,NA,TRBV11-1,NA,TGTGCCAGCAGCCCTTGGGTAGCGGGACAGGAGCAGTACTTC,CASSPWVAGQEQYF
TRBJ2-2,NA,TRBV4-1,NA,TGCGCCAGCAGCTTGGGCGGGACGGTGAACACCGGGGAGCTGTTTTTT,CASSLGGTVNTGELFF
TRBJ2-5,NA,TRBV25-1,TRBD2,TGTGCCAGCAGTGGTAGGAGCGGGAGGGTCTACGAGACCCAGTACTTC,CASSGRSGRVYETQYF
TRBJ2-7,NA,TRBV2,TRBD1,TGTGCCAGCAGTGATTTGGACAGGTTAAGCTCCTACGAGCAGTACTTC,CASSDLDRLSSYEQYF
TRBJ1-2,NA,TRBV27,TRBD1,TGTGCCAGCAGTTTATCGCCGACAGGGCATTCATATGGCTACACCTTC,CASSLSPTGHSYGYTF
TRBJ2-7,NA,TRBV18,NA,TGTGCCAGCTCACCACCGTTCGGAGACGAGCAGTACTTC,CASSPPFGDEQYF
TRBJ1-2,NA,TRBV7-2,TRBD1,TGTGCCAGCAGCACCTCGACAGGGATCGGGGGCTACACCTTC,CASSTSTGIGGYTF
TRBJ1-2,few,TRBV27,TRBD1,TGTGCCAGCAGTCCCAACCTAGGACAGGGGGCGGAAGGCTACACCTTC,CASSPNLGQGAEGYTF
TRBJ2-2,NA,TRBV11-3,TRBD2,TGTGCCAGCAGCTTAGGGCGCTGGACTAGCAACACCGGGGAGCTGTTTTTT,CASSLGRWTSNTGELFF
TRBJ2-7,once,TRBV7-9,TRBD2,TGTGCCAGCAGCCCCGGGGGGGAGTCCTACGAGCAGTACTTC,CASSPGGESYEQYF
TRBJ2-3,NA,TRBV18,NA,TGTGCCAGCTCACCTCTGATTACAGGGCGCACAGATACGCAGTATTTT,CASSPLITGRTDTQYF
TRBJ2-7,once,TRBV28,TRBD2,TGTGCCAGCAGTTATCTAGCGGGAGGTGATGAGCAGTACTTC,CASSYLAGGDEQYF
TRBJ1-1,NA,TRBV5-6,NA,TGTGCCAGCAGCTTCGGGGGGCGGCCCTGGGACACTGAAGCTTTCTTT,CASSFGGRPWDTEAFF
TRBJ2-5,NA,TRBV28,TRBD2,TGTGCCATCAAGTCGGGACTACAAGAGACCCAGTACTTC,CAIKSGLQETQYF
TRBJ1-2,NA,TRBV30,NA,TGTGCCTGGAGTGTCGGGATCGGACACTATGGCTACACCTTC,CAWSVGIGHYGYTF
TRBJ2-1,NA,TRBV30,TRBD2,TGTGCCTGGGTCCTTGCGGGAGAGGGGGAGCAGTTCTTC,CAWVLAGEGEQFF
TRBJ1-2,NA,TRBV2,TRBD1,TGTGCCAGCAGTGAAGGAAGGGCGGACAGGGGGTTTTATGGCTACACCTTC,CASSEGRADRGFYGYTF
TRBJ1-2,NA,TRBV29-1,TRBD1,TGCAGCGTTGAGACCGGGACAGGCAGGGGTGGCTACACCTTC,CSVETGTGRGGYTF
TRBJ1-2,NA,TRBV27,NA,TGTGCCAGCAGTTCCTGGGGGGGGAGATTTGACTATGGCTACACCTTC,CASSSWGGRFDYGYTF
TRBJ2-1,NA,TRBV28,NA,TGTGCCAGCAGCCCAGGACTTTTCCTGCCGGGCAATGAGCAGTTCTTC,CASSPGLFLPGNEQFF
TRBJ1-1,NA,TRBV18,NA,TGTGCCAGCTCACCACCTAATAACGCAGGAGGAGGCACTGAAGCTTTCTTT,CASSPPNNAGGGTEAFF
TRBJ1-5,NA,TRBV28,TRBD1,TGTGCCAGCAGTTTGGGGACAGGGTGGGATCAGCCCCAGCATTTT,CASSLGTGWDQPQHF
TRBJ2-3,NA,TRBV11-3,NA,TGTGCCAGCAGCCCGGCGGGGTCCACAGATACGCAGTATTTT,CASSPAGSTDTQYF
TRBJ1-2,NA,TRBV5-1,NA,TGCGCCAGCAGCTCGGCAGCCTCGGAGGGTGGCTACACCTTC,CASSSAASEGGYTF
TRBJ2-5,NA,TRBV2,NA,TGTGCCAGCAGGGGGCCGGAAGAGCTGCGGTGGTACTTC,CASRGPEELRWYF
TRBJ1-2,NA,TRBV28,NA,TGTGCCAGCAGTTTCCTACGGTATGGCTACACCTTC,CASSFLRYGYTF
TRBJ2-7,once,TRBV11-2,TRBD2,TGTGCCAGCAGCTTAGGTTCAGGGCGGGAGTATTGGGAGCAGTACTTC,CASSLGSGREYWEQYF
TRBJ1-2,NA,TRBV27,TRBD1,TGTGCCAGCAGTTTCCGGGACAGAAATGGCTACACCTTC,CASSFRDRNGYTF
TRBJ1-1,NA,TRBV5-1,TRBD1,TGCGCCAGCAGCTTGTCCGATTTCCGGGACAGGGGATTGAACACTGAAGCTTTCTTT,CASSLSDFRDRGLNTEAFF
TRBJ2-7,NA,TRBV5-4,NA,TGTGCCAGCAGCTTGGTTGCAGGGATTTCATCCTACGAGCAGTACTTC,CASSLVAGISSYEQYF
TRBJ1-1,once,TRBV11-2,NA,TGTGCCAGCTCCCTAGGGGTCTCCACTGAAGCTTTCTTT,CASSLGVSTEAFF